The rows below give T cell receptor beta chains drawn from one sample of a study of CD8 T cells in ankylosing spondylitis. TCRdb re-analysed the 5' RACE reads in MiXCR, keeping a single row per CDR3 protein. The sample has more than 150,000 distinct CDR3 sequences, 18% seen once; the top ten hold roughly 4.5%. Sequenced: blood, either unsorted or a sorted T cell fraction (not recorded which). These receptors all come from a male donor aged 5-30 years with ankylosing spondylitis or in good health (not recorded which). Each CDR3 is given with its conserved first and last residue. The D gene is left open where the match is weak. Expanded clones get a size class; other rows say once, few or many, or leave the size out.

abundance: many
j_gene: TRBJ1-4
len: 16
v_gene: TRBV20-1
d_gene: TRBD1
CDR3aa: CSALGQGVLVGEKLFF
CDR3nt: TGCAGTGCCCTGGGACAGGGGGTTTTGGTGGGTGAAAAACTGTTTTTT

abundance: many
j_gene: TRBJ1-2
len: 12
v_gene: TRBV6-4
d_gene: NA
CDR3aa: CASSDQGVRYTF
CDR3nt: TGTGCCAGCAGTGACCAGGGTGTTCGCTACACCTTC

abundance: NA
j_gene: TRBJ1-1
len: 15
v_gene: TRBV13
d_gene: TRBD1
CDR3aa: CASSPGTGRKTEAFF
CDR3nt: TGTGCCAGCAGCCCCGGGACAGGGAGGAAGACTGAAGCTTTCTTT

abundance: many
j_gene: TRBJ2-2
len: 15
v_gene: TRBV7-9
d_gene: TRBD2
CDR3aa: CASSLPSGPTGELFF
CDR3nt: TGTGCCAGCAGCTTACCTAGCGGGCCCACCGGGGAGCTGTTTTTT

abundance: many
j_gene: TRBJ2-5
len: 13
v_gene: TRBV7-9
d_gene: NA
CDR3aa: CASSLRDQETQYF
CDR3nt: TGTGCCAGCAGCCTCAGGGACCAAGAGACCCAGTACTTC

abundance: many
j_gene: TRBJ1-1
len: 16
v_gene: TRBV5-1
d_gene: NA
CDR3aa: CASSYPSGGLDTEAFF
CDR3nt: TGCGCCAGCAGCTACCCATCGGGGGGTCTTGACACTGAAGCTTTCTTT

abundance: NA
j_gene: TRBJ1-3
len: 15
v_gene: TRBV7-2
d_gene: NA
CDR3aa: CASFLAPPTGNTIYF
CDR3nt: TGTGCCAGCTTCTTAGCGCCGCCGACGGGAAACACCATATATTTT

abundance: many
j_gene: TRBJ1-1
len: 14
v_gene: TRBV20-1
d_gene: NA
CDR3aa: CSAQVPGVNTEAFF
CDR3nt: TGCAGTGCTCAAGTTCCTGGAGTCAACACTGAAGCTTTCTTT

abundance: many
j_gene: TRBJ2-5
len: 15
v_gene: TRBV14
d_gene: TRBD1
CDR3aa: CASSHLTGNQETQYF
CDR3nt: TGTGCCAGCAGCCACTTGACAGGGAACCAAGAGACCCAGTACTTC

abundance: many
j_gene: TRBJ1-6
len: 16
v_gene: TRBV7-8
d_gene: NA
CDR3aa: CASSQTGGTQGSPLHF
CDR3nt: TGTGCCAGCAGCCAGACGGGCGGGACACAAGGTTCACCCCTCCACTTT

abundance: many
j_gene: TRBJ2-4
len: 14
v_gene: TRBV5-5
d_gene: TRBD1
CDR3aa: CASSLGDRKNIQYF
CDR3nt: TGTGCCAGCAGCTTGGGGGACAGAAAAAACATTCAGTACTTC

abundance: many
j_gene: TRBJ2-1
len: 15
v_gene: TRBV7-2
d_gene: TRBD2
CDR3aa: CASSTRPGGVNEQFF
CDR3nt: TGTGCCAGCAGTACCCGACCGGGGGGGGTCAATGAGCAGTTCTTC

abundance: NA
j_gene: TRBJ1-1
len: 10
v_gene: TRBV12-3/TRBV12-4
d_gene: NA
CDR3aa: CASRDTEAFF
CDR3nt: TGTGCCAGCAGAGATACTGAAGCTTTCTTT

abundance: many
j_gene: TRBJ2-2
len: 15
v_gene: TRBV20-1
d_gene: TRBD2
CDR3aa: CSANPPGLATGELFF
CDR3nt: TGCAGTGCGAATCCTCCGGGACTAGCGACCGGGGAGCTGTTTTTT

abundance: many
j_gene: TRBJ2-7
len: 14
v_gene: TRBV4-2
d_gene: NA
CDR3aa: CASSQVVGPYEQYF
CDR3nt: TGTGCCAGCAGCCAAGTCGTGGGGCCCTACGAGCAGTACTTC

abundance: NA
j_gene: TRBJ2-1
len: 17
v_gene: TRBV10-3
d_gene: TRBD2
CDR3aa: CAISDHKGLAEGNEQFF
CDR3nt: TGTGCCATCAGTGATCACAAGGGACTAGCAGAGGGCAATGAGCAGTTCTTC

abundance: many
j_gene: TRBJ2-2
len: 16
v_gene: TRBV12-3/TRBV12-4
d_gene: TRBD1
CDR3aa: CASSLGQGTNTGELFF
CDR3nt: TGTGCCAGCAGTTTGGGACAGGGGACGAACACCGGGGAGCTGTTTTTT

abundance: many
j_gene: TRBJ2-3
len: 17
v_gene: TRBV13
d_gene: TRBD2
CDR3aa: CASSRDRTSAGIDTQYF
CDR3nt: TGTGCCAGCAGCCGAGATAGGACTAGCGCGGGTATAGATACGCAGTATTTT

abundance: NA
j_gene: TRBJ2-3
len: 13
v_gene: TRBV29-1
d_gene: NA
CDR3aa: CSVAGGLTDTQYF
CDR3nt: TGCAGCGTTGCTGGGGGGCTAACAGATACGCAGTATTTT

abundance: many
j_gene: TRBJ2-3
len: 15
v_gene: TRBV5-1
d_gene: NA
CDR3aa: CASAPSGLSTDTQYF
CDR3nt: TGCGCCAGCGCGCCTTCCGGACTTAGCACAGATACGCAGTATTTT

abundance: many
j_gene: TRBJ2-1
len: 16
v_gene: TRBV11-2
d_gene: NA
CDR3aa: CASRSLGSSRKNEQFF
CDR3nt: TGTGCCAGCAGGTCTTTGGGGTCTAGCAGAAAGAATGAGCAGTTCTTC

abundance: NA
j_gene: TRBJ2-2
len: 14
v_gene: TRBV6-5
d_gene: TRBD2
CDR3aa: CASRRAGVAGELFF
CDR3nt: TGTGCCAGCAGGCGGGCGGGAGTCGCCGGGGAGCTGTTTTTT

abundance: many
j_gene: TRBJ2-7
len: 15
v_gene: TRBV20-1
d_gene: TRBD1
CDR3aa: CSARDFSGGSYEQYF
CDR3nt: TGCAGTGCTAGAGATTTTTCAGGGGGCAGTTACGAGCAGTACTTC

abundance: NA
j_gene: TRBJ1-1
len: 13
v_gene: TRBV6-5
d_gene: NA
CDR3aa: CASSRGPVGEAFF
CDR3nt: TGTGCCAGCAGCCGAGGACCAGTGGGTGAAGCTTTCTTT

abundance: many
j_gene: TRBJ2-3
len: 12
v_gene: TRBV12-3/TRBV12-4
d_gene: NA
CDR3aa: CASRGATDTQYF
CDR3nt: TGTGCCAGCAGAGGAGCTACAGATACGCAGTATTTT

abundance: many
j_gene: TRBJ2-1
len: 15
v_gene: TRBV2
d_gene: TRBD2
CDR3aa: CASIRTSGTSNEQFF
CDR3nt: TGTGCCAGCATTCGGACTAGCGGGACATCCAATGAGCAGTTCTTC